This TCR beta chain originates from a study of T cell repertoires in cytomegalovirus infection. Looking at the study overall: Used in the study were CMV epitopes, some recently identified and HLA-C-restricted, others well-studied and HLA-B-restricted.

Details on this clonotype: As yet, its antigen is unknown.

TCRdb recomputed calls from the reads with MiXCR, one row per CDR3 protein. The table includes approximately 350,000 distinct CDR3 sequences, about 35% detected once. Sequencing used cultured PBMCs, obtained from culture after CMV antigen stimulation. This clonotype originated in a human donor in good health (CMV status not recorded). Some clones in this sample may be carry-over from other donors' samples.

The CDR3 protein is CASSLAIYNEQFF. The CDR3 coding sequence is TGTGCCAGCAGCTTAGCTATATACAATGAGCAGTTCTTC. V is TRBV11-2 and J is TRBJ2-1; no firm D call. The ends were cut back, 1 base at V and 4 bases at J, with 5 bases in the middle. The CDR3 has 13 amino acids. CDR1 is SGHAT and CDR2 is FQNNGV in the germline V gene.